Following are 18 T cell receptor beta chains from one sample sequenced in a study of T-cell memory formation after mild COVID-19. TCRdb redid the calling of the 5' RACE reads with MiXCR, one entry per CDR3 protein. This sample has hundreds of thousands of distinct CDR3 sequences; 20% to 30% occur once, and the top ten carry around 14%. The material sequenced was PBMCs or a T cell subset sorted from them (not recorded which). These receptors all come from an adult woman who had mild COVID-19 (a few samples of this study predate the infection). Cell type and time point are not known.

V is TRBV6-5 and J is TRBJ2-5; 8 nucleotides agree with TRBD2. Germline V gene data show CDR1 as MNHEY and CDR2 as SVGAGI. The V and J ends lost 0 bases and 5 bases, in that order; junction bases with no gene match: 14. The CDR3 is 18 amino acids. The CDR3 bases are TGTGCCAGCAGTTACTCGAGGGGGGTCAAGCGGGAGCCCGAGACCCAGTACTTC. This sequence encodes CASSYSRGVKREPETQYF.

This clonotype was counted between two and nine times. This chain connects TRBV5-1 to TRBJ2-5, with D maybe TRBD2 (6 bases). This CDR3 spans 16 amino acids. The germline V and J ends were trimmed by 6 bases and 2 bases, with 20 bases remaining between them. Germline V CDR1 and CDR2: SGHRS, YFSETQ. Here the CDR3 reads CASTAEGSGGQETQYF. The CDR3 region has the DNA TGCGCCAGCACTGCAGAGGGTAGCGGAGGACAAGAGACCCAGTACTTC.

This clonotype was seen many times. The chain is built from TRBV20-1 and TRBJ2-5, with 7 positions matching TRBD2. The CDR3 length is 12 residues. Germline V gene data show CDR1 as DFQATT and CDR2 as SNEGSKA (reference sequence). The junction had 1 base not matched to a gene; V was cut back by 1 base and J by 5 bases. DNA of the CDR3: TGCAGTGCTAGAGTGGGGGGGGAGACCCAGTACTTC. Amino acid sequence: CSARVGGETQYF.

This clonotype has only a few counts. The rearrangement links TRBV24-1 to TRBJ2-2; D possibly corresponds to TRBD1 (5 bases). Per the germline V gene, CDR1 is KGHDR and CDR2 is SFDVKD. With 2 bases removed from V and 0 bases from J, the gap between germline ends came to 12 bases. This CDR3 is built from 17 residues. CDR3 in DNA: TGTGCCACCAGTGATTATCCCAGGGTCTCGAACACCGGGGAGCTGTTTTTT. It encodes CATSDYPRVSNTGELFF.

The chain joins TRBV5-6 to TRBJ1-5; D possibly corresponds to TRBD1 (6 bases). Germline V gene lookup returns CDR1 SGHDT and CDR2 YYEEEE. The CDR3 is made up of 14 amino acids. Trimming left V 2 bases short and J 7 bases short, with 13 bases between. The CDR3, as DNA: TGTGCCAGCAGCTTAAAAGGGGGGGGACAGCCCCAGCATTTT. It translates to CASSLKGGGQPQHF.

The sample holds many counts of this clonotype. The rearrangement links TRBV7-2 to TRBJ2-3, with TRBD2 matching over 7 bases. The CDR3 extends over 15 amino acids. V lost 3 bases and J lost 1; bases outside the gene matches: 4. CDR1 SGHTA and CDR2 FQGNSA come from the germline V gene. CDR3 nucleotide sequence: TGTGCCAGCAGCTTCGGCCTAGCGGGCACAGATACGCAGTATTTT. Its translation: CASSFGLAGTDTQYF. Based on the CDR3 plus reference TRBV7-2 and TRBJ2-3, the full variable domain is GAGVSQSPSNKVTEKGKDVELRCDPISGHTALYWYRQSLGQGLEFLIYFQGNSAPDKSGLPSDRFSAERTGGSVSTLTIQRTQQEDSAVYLCASSFGLAGTDTQYFGPGTRLTVL.

This chain joins TRBV6-2 or TRBV6-3 and TRBJ2-1, with TRBD1 matching 7 bases. Losses at the gene ends were 5 bases for V and 8 bases for J; bases not matched to a gene: 15. In germline, CDR1 is MNHEY, CDR2 SVGEGT. The CDR3 is 16 amino acids. The CDR3 region is CASSQYKPGQLHEQFF. The CDR3 region has the DNA TGTGCCAGCAGTCAGTACAAGCCGGGACAGCTCCATGAGCAGTTCTTC.

The genes are TRBV2 and TRBJ2-7; 10 bases match TRBD1. The germline V gene encodes CDR1 SNHLY and CDR2 FYNNEI. Unmatched junction bases numbered 12, after V lost 6 bases and J lost 4 bases. This CDR3 is built from 16 residues. CDR3 residues: CASRRSGGQGEYEQYF. The DNA for the CDR3 is TGTGCCAGCAGGAGGTCAGGAGGACAGGGGGAATACGAGCAGTACTTC.

A single count supports this clonotype. This chain links TRBV12-3 or TRBV12-4 with TRBJ1-5, with a tentative D call TRBD1 (5 bases). V lost 0 bases and J lost 3, with 21 bases in between. The CDR3 is made up of 19 amino acids. CDR3: CASSLALQTARITNQPQHF. As DNA, the CDR3 is TGTGCCAGCAGTTTAGCGCTGCAGACAGCACGAATTACCAATCAGCCCCAGCATTTT.

CDR3 DNA: TGTGCCAGCATGGATACAGGGGGCCAAGAGACCCAGTACTTC. This gives the protein CASMDTGGQETQYF. The chain recombines TRBV12-3 or TRBV12-4 with TRBJ2-5; 8 bases fit TRBD1. CDR3 length: 14 residues. The J segment lost 1 base and the V segment lost 7 bases, leaving 5 bases of the junction unmatched.

This clonotype was counted a few times. An end of the junction differs from the germline gene, which may be a read error. V gene TRBV7-7 combines with J gene TRBJ2-2; D assignment may be TRBD1 or TRBD2 (5 bases each). CDR3 size: 18 residues. CDR1 and CDR2 (germline): SSHAT, FNYEAQ (reference sequence). CDR3 nucleotides: TGTGCTAGCAGCTTAAACGTTCGGGGACCGCTGAACACCGGGGAGCTGTTTTTT. This encodes CASSLNVRGPLNTGELFF.

The chain carries TRBV6-4 and TRBJ2-1; D tentatively fits TRBD1 or TRBD2 (5 bases each). Per germline, CDR1 MRHNA and CDR2 SNTAGT. V was trimmed by 0 bases and J by 2 bases, leaving 8 bases between them. The CDR3 totals 15 residues. CDR3 residues: CASSDSTGPYNEQFF. CDR3 coding DNA: TGTGCCAGCAGTGACTCGACGGGACCCTACAATGAGCAGTTCTTC.

A single count supports this clonotype. The chain links TRBV7-6 to TRBJ2-1; 9 bases map to TRBD2. This CDR3 has 15 residues. With 3 bases clipped from V and 5 bases from J, the junction kept 5 bases outside the gene matches. CDR1 and CDR2 from the germline V gene are SGHVS and FNYEAQ. The CDR3 is CASSFASGIDNEQFF. Written as DNA, the CDR3 is TGTGCCAGCAGCTTTGCTAGCGGGATAGACAATGAGCAGTTCTTC.

The chain carries TRBV7-9 and TRBJ2-5; a weak D match, TRBD2 (6 bases). Germline CDR1 reads SEHNR; CDR2 reads FQNEAQ (reference sequence). V lost 7 bases and J 2 bases, leaving 11 bases between the germline ends. This CDR3 has 13 residues. DNA for the CDR3: TGTGCCAGCAACCGGGGGATACAAGAGACCCAGTACTTC. This encodes CASNRGIQETQYF.

This chain joins TRBV2 and TRBJ2-4; 7 bases line up with TRBD1. Trimming took 7 bases from V and 0 from J; bases not matched to a gene: 9. CDR1 SNHLY and CDR2 FYNNEI come from the germline V gene. The CDR3 has 16 amino acids. The CDR3 protein is CASTRDSGLAKNIQYF. The CDR3 nucleotides read TGTGCCAGCACCCGGGACAGCGGACTAGCCAAAAACATTCAGTACTTC. The full variable domain, completed using reference TRBV2 and TRBJ2-4, is EPEVTQTPSHQVTQMGQEVILRCVPISNHLYFYWYRQILGQKVEFLVSFYNNEISEKSEIFDDQFSVERPDGSNFTLKIRSTKLEDSAMYFCASTRDSGLAKNIQYFGAGTRLSVL.

This chain links TRBV5-1 with TRBJ2-3; D is possibly TRBD1 (6 bases). CDR1 is SGHRS and CDR2 is YFSETQ in the germline V gene. V was cut by 0 bases and J by 0 bases, with 11 bases left in between. The CDR3 length is 16 residues. The CDR3 is CASSLVGTPSTDTQYF. CDR3 sequence (DNA): TGCGCCAGCAGCTTGGTGGGGACACCTAGCACAGATACGCAGTATTTT.

This rearrangement joins TRBV6-2 or TRBV6-3 to TRBJ2-7; 8 bases are shared with TRBD1. Germline CDR1 reads MNHEY; CDR2 reads SVGEGT. V shed 5 bases, J shed 0 bases, and the junction held 12 bases outside the gene matches. The CDR3 runs to 17 residues. This CDR3 reads CASSRNTGQASSYEQYF. The CDR3 DNA follows: TGTGCCAGCAGTAGAAACACGGGACAGGCATCCTCCTACGAGCAGTACTTC.

The chain combines TRBV19 with TRBJ2-1, with 9 bases matching TRBD2. Germline V CDR1 and CDR2: LNHDA, SQIVND (reference sequence). V lost 3 bases, J lost 7 bases, and 7 bases stayed unmatched. CDR3 length equals 15 residues. The CDR3, as DNA: TGTGCCAGTAGTATCCAAGGACTAGCGATGAATGAGCAGTTCTTC. Its translation: CASSIQGLAMNEQFF.